The sample holds a few counts of the clone carrying this T cell receptor (beta chain). Its antigen is currently unknown. This record belongs to a study of cytomegalovirus exposure and HLA in healthy donors. Findings and limits, study-wide: A link between a missense DCLRE1C variant and TCR beta V- and J-gene trimming emerged from a later analysis. Reports showed the classifier diagnosing cytomegalovirus status with high specificity and sensitivity. According to a later analysis, most TCR beta chains associated with CMV appeared HLA-restricted.

The germline CDR1 and CDR2 sequences are LNHDA and SQIVND (reference sequence). CDR3 length: 16 amino acids. Trimming took 3 bases from V and 2 from J; bases not matched to a gene: 5. Use of 60 Vbeta and 13 Jbeta primers characterized the PCR. TCRdb keeps only in-frame clones here, not all; method: immunoSEQ multiplex PCR. The profile shows 95,000 to 110,000 clones, approximately 80% of them singletons. The chain recombines TRBV19 with TRBJ2-3; TRBD2 matches 10 bases. Sequencing was performed on PBMCs. The sequence derives from a young woman in good health and CMV-seropositive. CDR3 sequence reads: CASSIRLAGLTDTQYF. In DNA form, the CDR3 reads TGTGCCAGTAGTATCCGACTAGCGGGTCTCACAGATACGCAGTATTTT.